The entry that follows covers one TCR beta chain sequence. CDR3 length: 14 residues. Trimming cost V 4 bases and J 2 bases, with 10 bases left between them. Germline V gene data show CDR1 as SGHRS and CDR2 as YFSETQ. This record comes from a study of OX40 agonist ivuxolimab in advanced cancers. The repertoire was sequenced with immunoSEQ multiplex PCR; TCRdb's copy has only in-frame clones and lacks some. Of almost 90,000 clones listed, roughly 88% are singletons. This receptor was obtained from an adult with an advanced solid tumor such as melanoma, head and neck, liver or kidney cancer. The rearrangement links TRBV5-1 to TRBJ1-3, with TRBD1 as a possible D gene (5 bases). The material was CD4+ or CD8+ T cells sorted from blood, obtained in a trial of the OX40 agonist ivuxolimab. The CDR3 loop is CASSPGTTGNTIYF. DNA of the CDR3: TGCGCCAGCAGCCCGGGGACTACTGGAAACACCATATATTTT.